This T cell receptor beta chain was sequenced during a study of OX40 agonist ivuxolimab in advanced cancers. The overall study: Patients were dosed with the agonistic anti-OX40 (CD134) antibody ivuxolimab.

Assay: immunoSEQ multiplex PCR; the TCRdb copy retains only in-frame clones and omits some. This repertoire shows about 100,000 clones, approximately 91% found once; its top ten account for 0.6% to 0.75%. CDR1 SGDLS and CDR2 YYNGEE come from the germline V gene. The CDR3 covers 14 residues. The V end was cut by 1 base, the J end by 4 bases, with 12 bases between. Sample: CD4+ or CD8+ T cells sorted from blood, taken in a trial of the OX40 agonist ivuxolimab. The rearrangement joins TRBV9 to TRBJ2-7; D perhaps matches TRBD1 (6 bases). This receptor was taken from an adult with an advanced solid tumor such as melanoma, head and neck, liver or kidney cancer. Here the CDR3 DNA reads TGTGCCAGCAGCGTATCTTGGACAGAGTACGAGCAGTACTTC. Translating it yields CASSVSWTEYEQYF.